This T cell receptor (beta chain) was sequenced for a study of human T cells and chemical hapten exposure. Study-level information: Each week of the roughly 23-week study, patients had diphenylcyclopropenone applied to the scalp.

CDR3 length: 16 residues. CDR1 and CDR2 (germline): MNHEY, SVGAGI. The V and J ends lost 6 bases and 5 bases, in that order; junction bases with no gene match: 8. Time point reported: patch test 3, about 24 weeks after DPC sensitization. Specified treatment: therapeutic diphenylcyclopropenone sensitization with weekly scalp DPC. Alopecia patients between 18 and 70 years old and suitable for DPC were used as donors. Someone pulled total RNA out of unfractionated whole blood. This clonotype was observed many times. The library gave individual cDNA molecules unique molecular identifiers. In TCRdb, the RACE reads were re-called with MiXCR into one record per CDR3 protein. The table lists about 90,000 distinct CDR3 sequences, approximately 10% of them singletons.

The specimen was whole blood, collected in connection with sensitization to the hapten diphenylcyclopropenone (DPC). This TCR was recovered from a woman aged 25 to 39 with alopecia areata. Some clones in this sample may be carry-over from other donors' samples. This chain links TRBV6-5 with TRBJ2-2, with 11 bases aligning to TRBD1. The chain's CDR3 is CASSNPGQGATGELFF. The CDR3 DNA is TGTGCCAGCAGCAACCCCGGACAGGGGGCGACCGGGGAGCTGTTTTTT.